The clone carrying this T cell receptor (beta chain) is medium-sized. The antigen is not known. The data were obtained in a study of liver allograft versus peripheral blood T cells. Study context: Recipients' peripheral blood supplied the T cell receptor repertoires against which those in transplanted livers were compared. Whole-study findings and limits: Intragraft T cell receptor repertoires of liver allografts were reportedly distinct from those in peripheral blood.

The CDR3 covers 12 residues. From germline, CDR1 is KGHSH and CDR2 LQKENI. V dropped 3 bases and J dropped 4 bases, with 3 bases sitting between them. TCRdb processed the reads anew with MiXCR; each CDR3 protein has one entry. The table includes 5,000 or so distinct CDR3 sequences, 15% to 20% detected once. The receptor's source is a human patient who had a liver transplant. T cells may partly derive from the graft donor. The V gene is TRBV18, the J gene TRBJ2-2; no definite D call. For the CDR3, the DNA is TGTGCCAGCTCACCGGGCACCGGGGAGCTGTTTTTT. Protein sequence: CASSPGTGELFF.